This T cell receptor beta chain is from a study of graft-versus-host responses after intestinal transplantation. Background on the study: Anti-thymocyte globulin served as induction for all recipients, who then took tacrolimus and steroids for around 3 years. The study's findings and limits: The recipient marrow held GvH clones, and some of them showed up first in ileum or blood.

V was clipped by 4 bases and J by 5 bases, with 11 bases between them. The germline CDR1 and CDR2 sequences are MGHRA and YSYEKL. The CDR3 is made up of 14 amino acids. To note about this clone: The target antigen is unknown.

Repertoires were generated with immunoSEQ multiplex PCR, while TCRdb's copy carries only in-frame clones and drops some. The sample holds under 30,000 clones; approximately 96% are singletons and the top ten take less than 0.85%. Sequenced here: PBMCs, sampled just over 29 days after intestinal transplant. This TCR was recovered from a human patient who received an intestinal transplant, so some T cells may come from the graft donor. This sequence joins TRBV4-1 and TRBJ2-2; D is ambiguous. In nucleotides, the CDR3 is TGCGCCAGCAGCCGTGCCGGCGGAACCGGGGAGCTGTTTTTT. It translates to CASSRAGGTGELFF.